Shown below are 7 T cell receptor beta chains from a single sample sequenced in a study of cytomegalovirus exposure and HLA in healthy donors. This PCR relied on a set of 60 Vbeta primers and 13 Jbeta primers. Method: immunoSEQ multiplex PCR; TCRdb's copy keeps in-frame clones and lacks some. The sample yields roughly 73,000 clones, of which the top ten take up 7.5% to 8%. The sequenced material came from PBMCs. The receptors shown here come from a female donor in good health and CMV-seropositive.

In regard to this clone: The sample contains more than one DNA sequence encoding this CDR3. The genes are TRBV30 and TRBJ1-1, with a tentative D call TRBD1 (5 bases). The V and J ends lost 3 bases and 1 base respectively, with 15 bases between them. CDR1 is GTSNPN, CDR2 SVGIG, per germline (reference sequence). CDR3 length equals 15 residues. Here the CDR3 reads CAWSSWGGRNTEAFF. The CDR3 coding sequence is TGTGCCTGGAGCTCCTGGGGGGGGAGGAACACTGAAGCTTTCTTT.

The V call is TRBV7-9, the J call TRBJ2-3; unclear D gene. CDR3 length: 15 residues. V was clipped by 0 bases and J by 3 bases, with 10 bases between them. Germline assignment: CDR1 SEHNR and CDR2 FQNEAQ (reference sequence). The CDR3 nucleotides are TGTGCCAGCAGCTTAGCGATGGTAGCTACAGATACGCAGTATTTT. Encoded protein: CASSLAMVATDTQYF.

J is TRBJ2-3 and V is TRBV9, with D maybe TRBD1 (6 bases). This CDR3 is built from 14 residues. Trimming cost V 0 bases and J 5 bases, with 10 bases left between them. Germline CDR1 and CDR2: SGDLS and YYNGEE. CDR3 residues: CASSVEARGDTQYF. The CDR3 coding sequence is TGTGCCAGCAGCGTAGAGGCCAGGGGAGATACGCAGTATTTT.

The chain employs TRBV28 and TRBJ1-6; D is possibly TRBD1 (5 bases). The ends were cut back, 6 bases at V and 9 bases at J, with 18 bases in the middle. Per germline, CDR1 MDHEN and CDR2 SYDVKM. This CDR3 is built from 15 residues. The chain's CDR3 is CASSPETGGSSPLHF. The DNA of the CDR3 is TGTGCCAGCAGCCCCGAAACAGGCGGCTCTTCACCCCTCCACTTT.

This chain uses TRBV7-9 with TRBJ2-1; D possibly corresponds to TRBD2 (6 bases). Germline V CDR1 and CDR2: SEHNR, FQNEAQ (reference sequence). CDR3 size: 16 residues. V was cut by 5 bases and J by 0 bases, with 14 bases left in between. The CDR3 loop reads CASSPGLGGSYNEQFF. CDR3 nucleotide sequence: TGTGCCAGCAGCCCCGGCCTGGGGGGCTCCTACAATGAGCAGTTCTTC.

The chain links TRBV11-1 to TRBJ2-3; perhaps TRBD2 as D (6 bases). V shed 2 bases and J shed 5 bases, with 14 bases lying between them. This CDR3 is built from 15 residues. Germline V gene data show CDR1 as SGHAT and CDR2 as FQDESV (reference sequence). CDR3 region: CASSLRRARRDTQYF. The CDR3 region has the DNA TGTGCCAGCAGCTTAAGGAGGGCCAGGAGAGATACGCAGTATTTT.

V is TRBV6-1 and J is TRBJ1-5, with D possibly matching TRBD1 (6 bases). The CDR3 consists of 11 residues. Looked up from germline, CDR1 is MNHNS and CDR2 is SASEGT. Trimming removed 6 bases at V and 7 bases at J, with 7 bases between. The CDR3, as DNA: TGTGCCAGCAGACAGGGACAGCCCCAGCATTTT. It specifies CASRQGQPQHF.